This note documents a single T cell receptor beta chain sequence. As yet, its antigen is unknown. These data are taken from a study of pediatric ulcerative colitis. Study findings and constraints: Repertoires came from total lymphocyte DNA, not specific subsets.

Assay used: immunoSEQ multiplex PCR; TCRdb lists only in-frame clones, some missing. Of around 65,000 clones detected, about three quarters appear once; the ten largest clones hold 5.2%. J was trimmed by 5 bases and V by 4 bases; bases with no gene match: 4. The germline CDR1 and CDR2 sequences are GTSNPN and SVGIG (reference sequence). The CDR3 length is 12 residues. V and J are TRBV30 and TRBJ1-2; 7 nucleotides match TRBD1. The specimen sequenced was blood. The receptor's source is a boy between 5 and 17 years old with moderate ulcerative colitis. CDR3 sequence (DNA): TGTGCCTGGATGAGGGGGCCGTATGGCTACACCTTC. It is translated as CAWMRGPYGYTF.